A selection of T cell receptor beta chains follows, all from one sample in a study of T cells in Graves' hyperthyroidism and ophthalmopathy. TCRdb itself ran the multiplex PCR reads through MiXCR, one entry per CDR3 protein. The sample holds approximately 620,000 distinct CDR3 sequences, around 14% seen once. Sequenced material: blood. These receptors all stem from a woman younger than 45 with Graves' hyperthyroidism that later progressed to Graves' ophthalmopathy. Each CDR3 is given with its conserved first and last residue. D genes are given only for firm matches. Size is stated for part of the rows, as once, few or many counts, or as a class when the clone is expanded.

cdr3_aa: CASSLLSSSYEQYF
cdr3_nt: TGTGCCAGCAGTTTATTGAGTAGCTCCTACGAGCAGTACTTC
clone_size: -
j_call: TRBJ2-7
d_call: -
v_call: TRBV12-3/TRBV12-4

cdr3_aa: CAISQATGNTEAFF
cdr3_nt: TGTGCCATCAGCCAGGCGACGGGGAACACTGAAGCTTTCTTT
clone_size: -
j_call: TRBJ1-1
d_call: -
v_call: TRBV3-1

cdr3_aa: CASSLNGGYNEQFF
cdr3_nt: TGTGCCAGCAGCTTGAATGGCGGCTACAATGAGCAGTTCTTC
clone_size: few
j_call: TRBJ2-1
d_call: -
v_call: TRBV5-6

cdr3_aa: CSARGGDNIF
cdr3_nt: TGCAGTGCTAGGGGGGGGGACAACATCTTT
clone_size: -
j_call: TRBJ1-1
d_call: -
v_call: TRBV20-1

cdr3_aa: CATSVGRYNEQFF
cdr3_nt: TGTGCCACCAGTGTGGGGCGGTACAATGAGCAGTTCTTC
clone_size: many
j_call: TRBJ2-1
d_call: -
v_call: TRBV24-1

cdr3_aa: CASRGQASDTQYF
cdr3_nt: TGTGCCAGCCGGGGTCAGGCCTCCGATACGCAGTATTTT
clone_size: few
j_call: TRBJ2-3
d_call: -
v_call: TRBV28

cdr3_aa: CASTTSDTYNSPLHF
cdr3_nt: TGTGCCAGCACCACGTCGGATACCTATAATTCACCCCTCCACTTT
clone_size: many
j_call: TRBJ1-6
d_call: -
v_call: TRBV28

cdr3_aa: CASSRWDLGTEAFF
cdr3_nt: TGTGCCAGCAGTCGATGGGACCTAGGGACTGAAGCTTTCTTT
clone_size: many
j_call: TRBJ1-1
d_call: -
v_call: TRBV12-3/TRBV12-4

cdr3_aa: CASSQDWGVGPNTEAFF
cdr3_nt: TGTGCCAGCAGCCAAGATTGGGGAGTAGGGCCGAACACTGAAGCTTTCTTT
clone_size: many
j_call: TRBJ1-1
d_call: -
v_call: TRBV14

cdr3_aa: CASTMPGTEDNWQELFF
cdr3_nt: TGTGCCAGCACCATGCCCGGGACAGAGGACAATTGGCAGGAGCTGTTTTTT
clone_size: many
j_call: TRBJ2-2
d_call: TRBD1
v_call: TRBV2

cdr3_aa: CASSSSTGEMDTQYF
cdr3_nt: TGTGCCAGCAGCTCCTCGACAGGGGAAATGGATACGCAGTATTTT
clone_size: many
j_call: TRBJ2-3
d_call: TRBD1
v_call: TRBV7-3

cdr3_aa: CASSLTPSSFYEQYF
cdr3_nt: TGTGCCAGCAGCTTAACCCCCTCGAGCTTCTACGAGCAGTACTTC
clone_size: many
j_call: TRBJ2-7
d_call: -
v_call: TRBV7-3

cdr3_aa: CAWSVLGGREKLFF
cdr3_nt: TGTGCCTGGAGTGTACTGGGGGGTAGGGAAAAACTGTTTTTT
clone_size: few
j_call: TRBJ1-4
d_call: -
v_call: TRBV30

cdr3_aa: CASSPRTSGISYEQYF
cdr3_nt: TGTGCCAGTAGTCCTCGGACTAGCGGCATTTCCTACGAGCAGTACTTC
clone_size: many
j_call: TRBJ2-7
d_call: TRBD2
v_call: TRBV19

cdr3_aa: CASSQLSGNSYEQYF
cdr3_nt: TGCGCCAGCAGCCAATTAAGCGGAAATTCCTACGAGCAGTACTTC
clone_size: -
j_call: TRBJ2-7
d_call: -
v_call: TRBV4-1

cdr3_aa: CASSATGRPNYGCTF
cdr3_nt: TGTGCCAGCTCAGCTACAGGTCGTCCTAACTATGGCTGCACCTTC
clone_size: -
j_call: TRBJ1-2
d_call: -
v_call: TRBV18

cdr3_aa: CASSMRDLGSGELFF
cdr3_nt: TGTGCCAGCAGTATGCGGGATTTGGGGAGCGGGGAGCTGTTTTTT
clone_size: few
j_call: TRBJ2-2
d_call: -
v_call: TRBV5-4

cdr3_aa: CATENDSTYGYTF
cdr3_nt: TGTGCCACCGAAAACGACAGCACCTATGGCTACACCTTC
clone_size: many
j_call: TRBJ1-2
d_call: -
v_call: TRBV6-1

cdr3_aa: CASSPGTGENTGELFF
cdr3_nt: TGTGCCAGCAGCCCCGGGACAGGGGAGAACACCGGGGAGCTGTTTTTT
clone_size: few
j_call: TRBJ2-2
d_call: TRBD1
v_call: TRBV13

cdr3_aa: CASSPSGTGAETQYF
cdr3_nt: TGTGCCAGCAGCCCCTCCGGGACAGGCGCAGAGACCCAGTACTTC
clone_size: many
j_call: TRBJ2-5
d_call: TRBD1
v_call: TRBV7-3

cdr3_aa: CASTDSAYEQYF
cdr3_nt: TGTGCCAGCACGGACAGCGCCTACGAGCAGTACTTC
clone_size: many
j_call: TRBJ2-7
d_call: -
v_call: TRBV6-1

cdr3_aa: CASSQDWEDEQFF
cdr3_nt: TGTGCCAGCAGCCAAGATTGGGAGGATGAGCAGTTCTTC
clone_size: -
j_call: TRBJ2-1
d_call: -
v_call: TRBV3-1

cdr3_aa: CASSLVLGDYEQYF
cdr3_nt: TGTGCCAGCAGCTTAGTTTTGGGGGACTACGAGCAGTACTTC
clone_size: many
j_call: TRBJ2-7
d_call: -
v_call: TRBV7-9

cdr3_aa: CASSHYGLGTRVYEQFF
cdr3_nt: TGTGCCAGCAGCCATTATGGTCTCGGGACTAGAGTCTATGAGCAGTTCTTC
clone_size: many
j_call: TRBJ2-1
d_call: TRBD2
v_call: TRBV7-9

cdr3_aa: CAWSVRGYEQFF
cdr3_nt: TGTGCCTGGAGTGTACGGGGGTATGAGCAGTTCTTC
clone_size: many
j_call: TRBJ2-1
d_call: -
v_call: TRBV30

cdr3_aa: CSAMHGQGQNQPQHF
cdr3_nt: TGCAGCGCTATGCACGGACAGGGTCAAAATCAGCCCCAGCATTTT
clone_size: few
j_call: TRBJ1-5
d_call: TRBD1
v_call: TRBV29-1

cdr3_aa: CASRSGFSSYNEQFF
cdr3_nt: TGTGCCAGCAGAAGCGGGTTTAGCTCCTACAATGAGCAGTTCTTC
clone_size: many
j_call: TRBJ2-1
d_call: -
v_call: TRBV2

cdr3_aa: CATSRSTAGTEAFF
cdr3_nt: TGTGCCACCAGCAGATCTACCGCGGGCACTGAAGCTTTCTTT
clone_size: -
j_call: TRBJ1-1
d_call: -
v_call: TRBV15

cdr3_aa: CASNGAAGETQYF
cdr3_nt: TGTGCCAGCAACGGGGCCGCTGGCGAGACCCAGTACTTC
clone_size: -
j_call: TRBJ2-5
d_call: -
v_call: TRBV19